This T cell receptor beta chain was sequenced in a study of cytomegalovirus exposure and HLA in healthy donors. Use of 60 Vbeta and 13 Jbeta primers characterized the PCR. TCRdb's table, derived via immunoSEQ multiplex PCR, lists solely in-frame clones and lacks some. The sample holds 60,000 to 75,000 clones, around 78% seen once. This TCR was sampled from a man younger than 35 in good health and CMV-seropositive. Input material: PBMCs.

In nucleotides, the CDR3 is TGTGCCAGCAGTCCCCACAGGGGGGTAGGTGGCTACACCTTC. This encodes CASSPHRGVGGYTF. This chain joins TRBV27 and TRBJ1-2; 8 nucleotides match TRBD1. V shed 5 bases and J 7 bases; nucleotides not matched to a gene: 9. The CDR3 runs to 14 residues. The germline CDR1 and CDR2 sequences are MNHEY and SMNVEV (reference sequence).